The rows below give T cell receptor beta chains drawn from one sample of a study of Ad26.COV2.S vaccination and SARS-CoV-2 variants. Repertoires were generated with immunoSEQ multiplex PCR, while TCRdb's copy carries only in-frame clones and drops some. Among some 500,000 clones, about 88% were seen once, and the ten largest hold 2.5%. Here the sequenced sample was peripheral blood, taken in a trial of Ad26.COV2.S vaccine versus placebo. The receptors come from a person aged 18 to 65 who received the Ad26.COV2.S COVID-19 vaccine or a placebo. Each CDR3 is given with its conserved first and last residue. Fields, in order: D gene, J gene, clone size, V gene, CDR3 protein, CDR3 DNA. The D gene is left open where the match is weak. Size is stated for part of the rows, as once, few or many counts, or as a class when the clone is expanded.

d_call: TRBD1; j_call: TRBJ1-4; clone_size: -; v_call: TRBV6-5; cdr3_aa: CASSSPGQTEKLFF; cdr3_nt: TGTGCCAGCAGTTCCCCGGGACAGACAGAAAAACTGTTTTTT
d_call: -; j_call: TRBJ2-4; clone_size: -; v_call: TRBV21-1; cdr3_aa: CASSTGLAGENIQYF; cdr3_nt: TGTGCCAGCAGCACGGGACTAGCGGGAGAAAACATTCAGTACTTC
d_call: -; j_call: TRBJ2-3; clone_size: -; v_call: TRBV7-2; cdr3_aa: CASRQPGRDTQYF; cdr3_nt: TGTGCCAGCAGACAGCCGGGAAGGGATACGCAGTATTTT
d_call: -; j_call: TRBJ2-3; clone_size: -; v_call: TRBV5-6; cdr3_aa: CASNSLGGHVGDTQYF; cdr3_nt: TGTGCCAGCAACTCCCTTGGCGGACATGTGGGAGATACGCAGTATTTT
d_call: -; j_call: TRBJ1-4; clone_size: -; v_call: TRBV9; cdr3_aa: CASSVYRGGFATNEKLFF; cdr3_nt: TGTGCCAGCAGCGTGTATAGGGGGGGTTTCGCAACTAATGAAAAACTGTTTTTT
d_call: -; j_call: TRBJ2-5; clone_size: -; v_call: TRBV28; cdr3_aa: CASSRRVGFGAQYF; cdr3_nt: TGTGCCAGCAGCCGGAGGGTCGGGTTTGGGGCCCAGTACTTC
d_call: -; j_call: TRBJ1-6; clone_size: few; v_call: TRBV5-6; cdr3_aa: CASSLRLGVALGNSPLHF; cdr3_nt: TGTGCCAGCAGCTTGAGGTTGGGTGTGGCACTGGGGAACTCACCCCTCCACTTT
d_call: -; j_call: TRBJ2-1; clone_size: -; v_call: TRBV19; cdr3_aa: CASSYRSYSYNEQFF; cdr3_nt: TGTGCCAGTAGTTACAGATCCTACTCCTACAATGAGCAGTTCTTC
d_call: -; j_call: TRBJ1-2; clone_size: -; v_call: TRBV3-1/TRBV3-2; cdr3_aa: CASSRGTGKGYTF; cdr3_nt: TGTGCCAGCAGCCGCGGGACGGGTAAGGGCTACACCTTC
d_call: -; j_call: TRBJ1-1; clone_size: -; v_call: TRBV29-1; cdr3_aa: CSVVGGGGTGEAFF; cdr3_nt: TGCAGCGTTGTCGGGGGCGGAGGGACTGGTGAAGCTTTCTTT
d_call: TRBD1; j_call: TRBJ2-1; clone_size: -; v_call: TRBV7-9; cdr3_aa: CASSSRTGVVDEQFF; cdr3_nt: TGTGCCAGCAGCTCCCGGACAGGGGTTGTTGATGAGCAGTTCTTC
d_call: -; j_call: TRBJ1-2; clone_size: -; v_call: TRBV10-3; cdr3_aa: CAISEPDSYGYTF; cdr3_nt: TGTGCCATCAGTGAGCCGGACAGTTATGGCTACACCTTC
d_call: TRBD2; j_call: TRBJ2-5; clone_size: -; v_call: TRBV3-1/TRBV3-2; cdr3_aa: CASRGREQETQYF; cdr3_nt: TGTGCCAGCCGCGGGAGAGAACAAGAGACCCAGTACTTC
d_call: -; j_call: TRBJ1-6; clone_size: once; v_call: TRBV7-3; cdr3_aa: CASSLSGHLYNSPLHF; cdr3_nt: TGTGCCAGCAGCTTATCGGGGCACCTTTATAATTCACCCCTCCACTTT
d_call: -; j_call: TRBJ2-1; clone_size: few; v_call: TRBV7-6; cdr3_aa: CASSSGRPVRSYNEQFF; cdr3_nt: TGTGCCAGCAGCAGCGGCCGGCCCGTCCGCTCCTACAATGAGCAGTTCTTC
d_call: -; j_call: TRBJ1-1; clone_size: -; v_call: TRBV5-1; cdr3_aa: CASRQGANTEAFF; cdr3_nt: TGCGCCAGCAGGCAAGGAGCGAACACTGAAGCTTTCTTT
d_call: TRBD2; j_call: TRBJ2-1; clone_size: -; v_call: TRBV29-1; cdr3_aa: CSERAGPRNEQFF; cdr3_nt: TGCAGCGAAAGAGCGGGGCCAAGGAATGAGCAGTTCTTC
d_call: -; j_call: TRBJ1-5; clone_size: few; v_call: TRBV12-3/TRBV12-4; cdr3_aa: CASRPNTGQPQHF; cdr3_nt: TGTGCCAGCAGACCCAACACCGGGCAGCCCCAGCATTTT
d_call: -; j_call: TRBJ2-3; clone_size: -; v_call: TRBV5-1; cdr3_aa: CASSLDWTSTDTQYF; cdr3_nt: TGCGCCAGCAGCCTGGACTGGACTAGCACAGATACGCAGTATTTT
d_call: -; j_call: TRBJ2-7; clone_size: -; v_call: TRBV7-2; cdr3_aa: CASSWRASRAYEQYF; cdr3_nt: TGTGCCAGCAGCTGGAGGGCTAGCAGAGCCTACGAGCAGTACTTC
d_call: -; j_call: TRBJ2-7; clone_size: -; v_call: TRBV7-2; cdr3_aa: CASSWADTYEQYF; cdr3_nt: TGTGCCAGCAGCTGGGCCGATACCTACGAGCAGTACTTC
d_call: TRBD1; j_call: TRBJ1-4; clone_size: -; v_call: TRBV6-1; cdr3_aa: CASSDSGTGASNEKLFF; cdr3_nt: TGTGCCAGCAGTGATTCCGGGACAGGGGCCTCTAATGAAAAACTGTTTTTT
d_call: -; j_call: TRBJ1-3; clone_size: -; v_call: TRBV4-1; cdr3_aa: CASSPQVPSGNTIYF; cdr3_nt: TGCGCCAGCAGCCCCCAGGTTCCTTCTGGAAACACCATATATTTT
d_call: -; j_call: TRBJ1-2; clone_size: -; v_call: TRBV4-2; cdr3_aa: CASSQDSPGAVIYGYTF; cdr3_nt: TGTGCCAGCAGCCAAGATAGCCCCGGAGCTGTCATCTATGGCTACACCTTC
d_call: TRBD1; j_call: TRBJ1-1; clone_size: -; v_call: TRBV5-1; cdr3_aa: CASSLGVQGDTEAFF; cdr3_nt: TGCGCCAGCAGCCTTGGAGTACAGGGGGACACTGAAGCTTTCTTT
d_call: TRBD1; j_call: TRBJ1-3; clone_size: -; v_call: TRBV5-1; cdr3_aa: CASSRQGQENTIYF; cdr3_nt: TGCGCCAGCAGCAGACAGGGACAGGAAAACACCATATATTTT
d_call: -; j_call: TRBJ1-2; clone_size: once; v_call: TRBV2; cdr3_aa: CASREDTFYGYTF; cdr3_nt: TGTGCCAGCAGAGAGGACACATTCTATGGCTACACCTTC
d_call: -; j_call: TRBJ2-3; clone_size: -; v_call: TRBV4-2; cdr3_aa: CASKEGGPEDTQYF; cdr3_nt: TGTGCCAGCAAAGAGGGGGGGCCGGAAGATACGCAGTATTTT
d_call: -; j_call: TRBJ2-2; clone_size: -; v_call: TRBV10-3; cdr3_aa: CAISESIPSTGELFF; cdr3_nt: TGTGCCATCAGTGAGTCAATCCCATCCACCGGGGAGCTGTTTTTT
d_call: TRBD2; j_call: TRBJ2-1; clone_size: -; v_call: TRBV5-4; cdr3_aa: CASSWGLAGAGLYNEQFF; cdr3_nt: TGTGCCAGCAGCTGGGGACTAGCGGGAGCGGGACTCTACAATGAGCAGTTCTTC
d_call: TRBD1; j_call: TRBJ1-1; clone_size: -; v_call: TRBV5-6; cdr3_aa: CASSPGQTNTEAFF; cdr3_nt: TGTGCCAGCAGCCCGGGACAGACGAACACTGAAGCTTTCTTT
d_call: -; j_call: TRBJ2-2; clone_size: -; v_call: TRBV2; cdr3_aa: CASSNQGSVGELFF; cdr3_nt: TGTGCCAGCAGTAATCAGGGGTCAGTCGGGGAGCTGTTTTTT
d_call: TRBD2; j_call: TRBJ2-5; clone_size: -; v_call: TRBV24-1; cdr3_aa: CATSDSGLAGGQETQYF; cdr3_nt: TGTGCCACCAGTGACTCCGGGTTAGCGGGAGGACAAGAGACCCAGTACTTC
d_call: -; j_call: TRBJ1-5; clone_size: few; v_call: TRBV27; cdr3_aa: CASSSYRVNKPQHF; cdr3_nt: TGTGCCAGCAGTTCCTACAGGGTTAATAAGCCCCAGCATTTT
d_call: -; j_call: TRBJ1-6; clone_size: -; v_call: TRBV9; cdr3_aa: CASSVAEGTSPLHF; cdr3_nt: TGTGCCAGCAGCGTAGCTGAGGGGACTTCACCCCTCCACTTT
d_call: -; j_call: TRBJ1-5; clone_size: -; v_call: TRBV6-2/TRBV6-3; cdr3_aa: CASSSVLNQPQHF; cdr3_nt: TGTGCCAGCAGTTCCGTACTTAATCAGCCCCAGCATTTT
d_call: -; j_call: TRBJ1-4; clone_size: -; v_call: TRBV28; cdr3_aa: CASSPPRGRPMKELFF; cdr3_nt: TGTGCCAGCAGTCCTCCCAGGGGACGCCCTATGAAGGAACTGTTTTTT
d_call: TRBD2; j_call: TRBJ2-1; clone_size: -; v_call: TRBV25-1; cdr3_aa: CASSRSGRTNEQFF; cdr3_nt: TGTGCCAGCAGTCGTAGCGGGAGGACTAATGAGCAGTTCTTC
d_call: -; j_call: TRBJ2-2; clone_size: once; v_call: TRBV2; cdr3_aa: CASNTGANTGELFF; cdr3_nt: TGTGCCAGCAACACGGGGGCAAACACCGGGGAGCTGTTTTTT
d_call: TRBD1; j_call: TRBJ2-3; clone_size: -; v_call: TRBV4-2; cdr3_aa: CASSQVVTGVDWGTQYF; cdr3_nt: TGTGCCAGCAGCCAAGTAGTGACAGGGGTGGATTGGGGAACGCAGTATTTT
d_call: -; j_call: TRBJ1-5; clone_size: -; v_call: TRBV18; cdr3_aa: CASSGDGGRNQPQHF; cdr3_nt: TGTGCCAGCTCAGGAGATGGGGGCAGGAATCAGCCCCAGCATTTT
d_call: -; j_call: TRBJ1-2; clone_size: few; v_call: TRBV2; cdr3_aa: CASSADSRGYGYTF; cdr3_nt: TGTGCCAGCAGTGCCGACAGCCGGGGCTATGGCTACACCTTC
d_call: TRBD1; j_call: TRBJ1-2; clone_size: -; v_call: TRBV5-4; cdr3_aa: CASSRQGLNYGYTF; cdr3_nt: TGTGCCAGCAGCAGACAGGGCCTAAACTATGGCTACACCTTC
d_call: TRBD1; j_call: TRBJ2-2; clone_size: once; v_call: TRBV11-3; cdr3_aa: CASSFSGGSHLNTGELFF; cdr3_nt: TGTGCCAGCAGCTTTTCAGGGGGCTCCCATTTGAACACCGGGGAGCTGTTTTTT
d_call: -; j_call: TRBJ2-1; clone_size: -; v_call: TRBV12-3/TRBV12-4; cdr3_aa: CASSLVSGHEQFF; cdr3_nt: TGTGCCAGCAGTTTAGTATCCGGGCATGAGCAGTTCTTC
d_call: TRBD1; j_call: TRBJ1-1; clone_size: few; v_call: TRBV7-3; cdr3_aa: CASSPYLGTEYFF; cdr3_nt: TGTGCCAGCAGCCCTTACCTGGGGACAGAGTATTTCTTT
d_call: -; j_call: TRBJ2-1; clone_size: few; v_call: TRBV9; cdr3_aa: CASSVSHSSYNEQFF; cdr3_nt: TGTGCCAGCAGCGTATCGCACAGCTCCTACAATGAGCAGTTCTTC
d_call: TRBD1; j_call: TRBJ2-7; clone_size: -; v_call: TRBV25-1; cdr3_aa: CAIGTGDSYEQYF; cdr3_nt: TGTGCCATCGGGACAGGGGATTCCTACGAGCAGTACTTC
d_call: -; j_call: TRBJ1-2; clone_size: -; v_call: TRBV2; cdr3_aa: CASGRGTFYGYTF; cdr3_nt: TGTGCCAGCGGACGGGGAACTTTCTATGGCTACACCTTC
d_call: -; j_call: TRBJ1-4; clone_size: -; v_call: TRBV6-2/TRBV6-3; cdr3_aa: CASSYLRGNEKLFF; cdr3_nt: TGTGCCAGCAGTTATTTGAGGGGAAACGAAAAACTGTTTTTT
d_call: TRBD1; j_call: TRBJ2-7; clone_size: once; v_call: TRBV9; cdr3_aa: CASSASTGGIYEQYF; cdr3_nt: TGTGCCAGCAGCGCTAGCACAGGGGGAATCTACGAGCAGTACTTC
d_call: -; j_call: TRBJ1-5; clone_size: -; v_call: TRBV9; cdr3_aa: CASSVGWEGDQPQHF; cdr3_nt: TGTGCCAGCAGCGTAGGGTGGGAGGGAGATCAGCCCCAGCATTTT
d_call: TRBD1; j_call: TRBJ1-2; clone_size: few; v_call: TRBV5-1; cdr3_aa: CASSLTGGGNYGYTF; cdr3_nt: TGCGCCAGCAGCCTCACAGGGGGCGGAAACTATGGCTACACCTTC
d_call: -; j_call: TRBJ1-2; clone_size: -; v_call: TRBV18; cdr3_aa: CASSPNAPGNAYTF; cdr3_nt: TGTGCCAGCTCACCGAATGCACCAGGGAATGCCTACACCTTC
d_call: TRBD1; j_call: TRBJ2-2; clone_size: -; v_call: TRBV7-9; cdr3_aa: CASSRDSNTGELFF; cdr3_nt: TGTGCCAGCAGCAGGGACAGCAACACCGGGGAGCTGTTTTTT
d_call: -; j_call: TRBJ1-6; clone_size: -; v_call: TRBV7-2; cdr3_aa: CASSLVPGADSPLHF; cdr3_nt: TGTGCCAGCAGCTTAGTGCCAGGGGCGGATTCACCCCTCCACTTT
d_call: TRBD1; j_call: TRBJ1-2; clone_size: -; v_call: TRBV2; cdr3_aa: CASRPGTGFGYTF; cdr3_nt: TGTGCCAGCAGACCCGGGACAGGGTTTGGCTACACCTTC
d_call: TRBD1; j_call: TRBJ2-3; clone_size: -; v_call: TRBV28; cdr3_aa: CASSSFPHGQGASDTQYF; cdr3_nt: TGTGCCAGCAGTTCCTTCCCCCACGGACAGGGTGCATCCGATACGCAGTATTTT
d_call: -; j_call: TRBJ2-7; clone_size: -; v_call: TRBV28; cdr3_aa: CASLSGAAVREQYF; cdr3_nt: TGTGCCAGCCTTTCCGGGGCCGCCGTGCGCGAGCAGTACTTC